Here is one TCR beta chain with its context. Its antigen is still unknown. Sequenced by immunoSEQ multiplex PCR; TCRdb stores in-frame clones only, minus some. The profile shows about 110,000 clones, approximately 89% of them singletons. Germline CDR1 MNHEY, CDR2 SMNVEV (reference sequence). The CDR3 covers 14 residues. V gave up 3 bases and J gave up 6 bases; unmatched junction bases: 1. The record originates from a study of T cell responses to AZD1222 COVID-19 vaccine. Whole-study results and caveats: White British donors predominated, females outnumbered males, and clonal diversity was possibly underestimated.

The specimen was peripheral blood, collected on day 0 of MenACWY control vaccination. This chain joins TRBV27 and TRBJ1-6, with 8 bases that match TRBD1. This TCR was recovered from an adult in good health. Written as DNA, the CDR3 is TGTGCCAGCAGTTTTGGACAGGGTAATTCACCCCTCCACTTT. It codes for CASSFGQGNSPLHF.